This T cell receptor beta chain is drawn from a study of blood T cell repertoires in COVID-19 (dated by TCRdb to about 2020). Background on the whole study: Samples from collaborators originated in the United States, Italy and Spain and spanned both the acute and convalescent phases of COVID-19. The material from the prospective study consisted of cDNA or gDNA derived from T cells, B-cell-depleted T cells, or PBMCs. Deeply sampled blood TCRbeta repertoires from subjects exposed to, actively infected with, or recovered from COVID-19 were included in the dataset. The repertoires were released in a freely available public database meant as a resource for research on the immune response to SARS-CoV-2. Samples came from the ongoing ImmuneRACE study (first 160 participants) plus 1,254 subjects from 6 global collaborators. A de-identified subject ID, COVID-19 status, age in years and sex were almost always included in the sample metadata. Where available, HLA class I and class II types were taken from metadata supplied by the sample provider and were not determined by assay-based typing. Study-wide conclusions, independent of this receptor: How much clinical and demographic metadata was included differed by source and by participant, and the metadata was provided uncurated.

Regarding this clone: What this receptor recognizes is not known. Base quality data are lacking; no much larger clone is found one base away.

TCRbeta CDR3 regions were amplified from genomic DNA using the immunoSEQ Assay, a bias-controlled multiplex PCR. The study's own analysis went as follows. The number of nucleated cells in each sample was estimated from the amplification of reference gene primers within the assay. To quantify the absolute abundance of each unique TCRbeta CDR3 rearrangement, sequence reads were collapsed and filtered. Productive Simpson clonality was computed per sample as the square root of Simpson's diversity index over productive rearrangements. TCRdb re-hosts the immuneACCESS table, in-frame sequences only. Its copies lack some clones; in the studies checked, an unresolved V gene accounts for under half of them, and the cause for the rest is not known. That table furnishes V, J and clone size, whereas the DNA furnished D and trimming. The sample table contains about 180,000 clones; only one count was recorded for about 86% of them. Approximately 12% of the sample lies in the top ten.

One collaborating source in Seattle enrolled patients during active infection and followed them longitudinally through the course of disease. Collaborating institutions collected whole blood in K2EDTA tubes following their own protocols. For TCRbeta analysis, collaborators shipped samples as frozen whole blood, isolated PBMCs, or DNA extracted from either of those sample types. The receptor was isolated from a woman between 70 and 85 years old with COVID-19, enrolled during active disease. Sequencing was performed on peripheral blood.

For the CDR3, the sequence is CASSLQGHNEKLFF. The DNA reads TGTGCCAGCAGCTTGCAGGGGCACAATGAAAAACTGTTTTTT. The chain is made from TRBV5-4 and TRBJ1-4, with TRBD1 perhaps the D gene, on 6 matching bases. From a lookup of the germline V gene (reference sequence), CDR1 and CDR2 are SGHNT and YYREEE. The V and J ends are trimmed by 1 base and 5 bases, leaving 9 bases between them. From the cysteine up to the phenylalanine, the CDR3 has a length of 14 residues. Of all the DNA, just the CDR3 is kept, 42 bases in frame from base 1.